A single sample is the source of the 15 T cell receptor beta chains below, sequenced in a study of OX40 agonist ivuxolimab in advanced cancers. The assay was immunoSEQ multiplex PCR, and TCRdb's table has in-frame clones only and misses some. This table holds some 29,000 clones, about 87% found once. This specimen was CD4+ or CD8+ T cells sorted from blood, taken in a trial of the OX40 agonist ivuxolimab. The receptors here all came from an adult with an advanced solid tumor such as melanoma, head and neck, liver or kidney cancer.

V is TRBV9 and J is TRBJ2-2, with 10 positions matching TRBD2. This CDR3 spans 16 amino acids. J lost 1 base, V lost 4 bases, and 4 bases had no gene match. Germline V gene data show CDR1 as SGDLS and CDR2 as YYNGEE. The CDR3 loop is CASSIRTSGNTGELFF. The CDR3 DNA reads as TGTGCCAGCAGCATCCGGACTAGCGGGAACACCGGGGAGCTGTTTTTT.

The rearrangement uses TRBV30 and TRBJ2-1; the D is unclear. Germline-derived CDR1 and CDR2 are GTSNPN and SVGIG (reference sequence). V shed 8 bases and J shed 12 bases, with 17 bases lying between them. The CDR3 has 11 residues. DNA for the CDR3: TGTGCCGGACCTTCCTCGTTCGGGCAGTTCTTC. This codes for CAGPSSFGQFF.

The V call is TRBV11-3, the J call TRBJ2-7; D is tentatively TRBD1 or TRBD2 (5 bases each). Germline assignment: CDR1 SGHNT and CDR2 YENEEA. Trimming cost V 6 bases and J 2 bases, with 20 bases left between them. This CDR3 comprises 16 residues. CDR3 coding DNA: TGTGCCAGCAGTTTGCGAATTGGGGACGCCCCCTACGAGCAGTACTTC. It encodes CASSLRIGDAPYEQYF.

The chain carries TRBV6-1 and TRBJ2-5; D possibly corresponds to TRBD1 (5 bases). Germline loops: CDR1 MNHNS, CDR2 SASEGT. CDR3 length equals 14 residues. Trimming took 0 bases from V and 4 from J, leaving 9 bases between them. CDR3 nucleotide sequence: TGTGCCAGCAGTGAAGCTAGGGGTGGAGAGACCCAGTACTTC. Translating it yields CASSEARGGETQYF.

The rearrangement joins TRBV15 to TRBJ1-4; weak D call: TRBD1 (6 bases). Looked up from germline, CDR1 is LNHNV and CDR2 is YYDKDF (reference sequence). Trimming took 0 bases from V and 8 from J, leaving 13 bases between them. This CDR3 comprises 15 residues. The CDR3 region is CATSREGGEREKLFF. The CDR3 coding sequence is TGTGCCACCAGCAGAGAGGGGGGCGAGAGGGAAAAACTGTTTTTT.

V and J are TRBV9 and TRBJ2-2; the D is unclear. Per germline, CDR1 SGDLS and CDR2 YYNGEE. The V gene lost 5 bases and the J gene lost 3 bases, with 5 bases spanning the gap. This CDR3 has 12 residues. The CDR3 loop is CASRAHTGELFF. CDR3 in DNA: TGTGCCAGCAGGGCACACACCGGGGAGCTGTTTTTT.

CDR3 in amino acids: CASIQGAWTEAFF. DNA for the CDR3: TGTGCCAGCATACAGGGGGCTTGGACTGAAGCTTTCTTT. V is TRBV28 and J is TRBJ1-1, with TRBD1 matching over 9 bases. CDR1 is MDHEN and CDR2 is SYDVKM in the germline V gene. The CDR3 runs to 13 residues. V shed 7 bases, J shed 5 bases, and the junction held 5 bases outside the gene matches. The variable domain in full, completed from reference TRBV28 and TRBJ1-1, reads DVKVTQSSRYLVKRTGEKVFLECVQDMDHENMFWYRQDPGLGLRLIYFSYDVKMKEKGDIPEGYSVSREKKERFSLILESASTNQTSMYLCASIQGAWTEAFFGQGTRLTVV.

V usage is TRBV29-1 and J usage is TRBJ2-5; a possible D gene is TRBD2 (5 bases). The CDR3 covers 13 residues. Trimming cost V 3 bases and J 11 bases, with 19 bases left between them. Looked up from germline, CDR1 is SQVTM and CDR2 is ANQGSEA. Written as DNA, the CDR3 is TGCAGCGTTGAGGAGGACCCCTGGCGAGAGCAGTACTTC. Protein sequence: CSVEEDPWREQYF.

The chain combines TRBV7-9 with TRBJ2-1, with D possibly called TRBD1 or TRBD2 (6 bases each). CDR1 is SEHNR, CDR2 FQNEAQ, per germline (reference sequence). V was trimmed by 10 bases and J by 2 bases, leaving 15 bases between them. This CDR3 spans 14 amino acids. Here the CDR3 DNA reads TGTGCCACGACTGAGGGGGGCACCTACAATGAGCAGTTCTTC. Its protein is CATTEGGTYNEQFF.

The chain links TRBV5-6 to TRBJ1-1; TRBD1 matches 7 bases. The V and J ends lost 4 bases and 7 bases, in that order; junction bases with no gene match: 7. Germline V gene sequence: CDR1 SGHDT, CDR2 YYEEEE. This CDR3 is 13 amino acids long. As DNA, the CDR3 is TGTGCCAGCAGCCCGACAGGGATCGATGAAGCTTTCTTT. Translating gives CASSPTGIDEAFF.

The chain links TRBV11-3 to TRBJ2-1, with D possibly TRBD2 on 6 matching bases. From germline, CDR1 is SGHNT and CDR2 YENEEA. CDR3 length equals 17 residues. V lost 0 bases to trimming and J lost 7 bases, with 19 bases between them. The CDR3 region has the DNA TGTGCCAGCAGCTTAGATCTTGGTGGCGGGACGGAGAATGAGCAGTTCTTC. Translated: CASSLDLGGGTENEQFF.

This clone has only a few counts. This rearrangement joins TRBV10-3 to TRBJ2-7, with D hard to call. CDR3 length: 15 residues. The V gene's germline CDR1 is ENHRY and CDR2 SYGVKD. V gave up 8 bases and J gave up 0 bases, with 17 bases separating them. CDR3 coding DNA: TGTGCCATCTCTCTAGAGGCGGCCACCTCCTACGAGCAGTACTTC. Translating it yields CAISLEAATSYEQYF.

The chain employs TRBV11-2 and TRBJ2-7, with unresolved D. This CDR3 has 13 residues. Germline V lookup: CDR1 SGHAT, CDR2 FQNNGV. Trimming pared 5 bases from V and 2 bases from J, leaving 10 bases between. CDR3 bases: TGTGCCAGCAGCCCTCCACGGGCCTACGAGCAGTACTTC. Translating gives CASSPPRAYEQYF.

The rearrangement uses TRBV5-4 and TRBJ2-5; 8 bases fit TRBD1. The assigned J gene may be wrong: the sequence end matches TRBJ2-7 better. Germline CDR1 and CDR2: SGHNT and YYREEE (reference sequence). The CDR3 contains 15 residues. CDR3 sequence: CASSILAGGFYEQYF. DNA for the CDR3: TGTGCCAGCAGCATCCTCGCAGGGGGCTTCTACGAGCAGTACTTC.

The V call is TRBV11-2, the J call TRBJ2-7, with TRBD1 matching over 8 bases. The CDR3 consists of 14 residues. Trimming took 8 bases from V and 7 from J; bases not matched to a gene: 13. Germline V CDR1 and CDR2: SGHAT, FQNNGV. The CDR3: CASVEDRDPLEQYF. DNA for the CDR3: TGTGCCAGCGTAGAGGACAGGGATCCCTTAGAGCAGTACTTC.